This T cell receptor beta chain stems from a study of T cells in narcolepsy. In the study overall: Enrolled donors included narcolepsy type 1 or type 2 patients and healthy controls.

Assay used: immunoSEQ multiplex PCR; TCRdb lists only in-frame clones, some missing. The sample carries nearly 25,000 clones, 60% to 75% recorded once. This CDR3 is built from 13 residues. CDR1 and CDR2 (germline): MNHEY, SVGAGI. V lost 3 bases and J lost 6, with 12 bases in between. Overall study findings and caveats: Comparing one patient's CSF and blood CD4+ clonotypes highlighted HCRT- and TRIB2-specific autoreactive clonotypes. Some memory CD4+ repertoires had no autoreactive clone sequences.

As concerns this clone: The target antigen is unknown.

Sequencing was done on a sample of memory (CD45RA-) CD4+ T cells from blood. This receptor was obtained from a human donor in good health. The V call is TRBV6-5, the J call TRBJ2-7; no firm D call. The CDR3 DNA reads TGTGCCAGCAGTTATCTGGGGTTAGGCGAGCAGTACTTC. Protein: CASSYLGLGEQYF.